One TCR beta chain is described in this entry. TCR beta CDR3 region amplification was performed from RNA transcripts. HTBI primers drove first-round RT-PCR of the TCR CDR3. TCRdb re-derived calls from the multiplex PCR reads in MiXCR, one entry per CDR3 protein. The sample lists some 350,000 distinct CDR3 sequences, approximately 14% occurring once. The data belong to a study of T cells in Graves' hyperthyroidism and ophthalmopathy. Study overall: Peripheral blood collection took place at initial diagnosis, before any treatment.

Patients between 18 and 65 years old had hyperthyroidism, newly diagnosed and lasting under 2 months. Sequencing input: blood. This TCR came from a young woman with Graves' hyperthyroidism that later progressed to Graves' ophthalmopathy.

The CDR3 bases are TGTGCCAGCAGCTCCCGTCGGGACAGGGGTACCGGTGAGCAGTTCTTC. The encoded protein is CASSSRRDRGTGEQFF. The V and J genes are TRBV28 and TRBJ2-1; TRBD1 matches 10 bases. Germline V gene lookup returns CDR1 MDHEN and CDR2 SYDVKM. The CDR3 runs to 16 residues. The ends lost 6 bases at V and 9 bases at J; junction bases unmatched: 14.